The 25 T cell receptor beta chains below come from one sample, sequenced in a study of shared clonotypes between healthy human individuals. Produced via immunoSEQ multiplex PCR; TCRdb's table is partial and in-frame only. The sample has hundreds of thousands of clones; around 79% are singletons. Material for sequencing was memory CD4+ T cells sorted from blood. Specified subset: CD45RA-negative fraction. The receptors were gathered from a man younger than 45 in good health.

V usage is TRBV10-3 and J usage is TRBJ1-3; 8 bases map to TRBD1. Germline CDR1 reads ENHRY; CDR2 reads SYGVKD. V shed 5 bases and J 0 bases; nucleotides not matched to a gene: 6. The CDR3 totals 16 residues. In nucleotides, the CDR3 is TGTGCCATCAGTACCGCCGGGACAGGCTCTGGAAACACCATATATTTT. Translating it yields CAISTAGTGSGNTIYF.

This chain joins TRBV21-1 and TRBJ2-3; the table gives TRBD2 as D, unverified against the DNA. TRBV21-1 is a pseudogene. This CDR3 is built from 17 residues. CDR3 loop: CASSKIIASGSTDTQYF. The CDR3 nucleotides are TGTGCCAGCAGCAAAATCATCGCTAGCGGGAGCACAGATACGCAGTATTTT.

The chain joins TRBV7-9 to TRBJ2-7; D is undetermined. V lost 1 base and J 5 bases, leaving 6 bases between the germline ends. Germline values: CDR1 SEHNR, CDR2 FQNEAQ (reference sequence). The CDR3 contains 12 residues. The CDR3 nucleotides are TGTGCCAGCAGCTTAGACTTCGACGAGCAGTACTTC. Residues: CASSLDFDEQYF.

In this sample, this clone turned up many times. This chain joins TRBV2 and TRBJ1-1, with a weak D call TRBD1 (5 bases). The V gene's germline CDR1 is SNHLY and CDR2 FYNNEI. Trimming took off 6 bases at V and 2 bases at J, with 10 bases between the two ends. The CDR3 runs 13 residues. CDR3 loop: CASRRQINTEAFF. For the CDR3, the DNA is TGTGCCAGCAGAAGACAGATTAACACTGAAGCTTTCTTT.

This rearrangement joins TRBV7-3 to TRBJ2-1, with D perhaps assigned TRBD1 or TRBD2 (5 bases each). Germline V gene data show CDR1 as SGHTA and CDR2 as FQGTGA. This CDR3 spans 14 amino acids. V lost 1 base, J lost 6 bases, and 10 bases lay in between. The DNA for the CDR3 is TGTGCCAGCAGCTTAAAACCAGGGAGCAATGAGCAGTTCTTC. Protein sequence: CASSLKPGSNEQFF. The complete variable domain, with remaining parts taken from reference TRBV7-3 and TRBJ2-1, reads GAGVSQTPSNKVTEKGKYVELRCDPISGHTALYWYRQSLGQGPEFLIYFQGTGAADDSGLPNDRFFAVRPEGSVSTLKIQRTERGDSAVYLCASSLKPGSNEQFFGPGTRLTVL.

The V call is TRBV7-3, the J call TRBJ2-5; D gene uncertain. Trimming removed 5 bases at V and 1 base at J, with 8 bases between. This CDR3 comprises 13 residues. Germline V lookup: CDR1 SGHTA, CDR2 FQGTGA. The CDR3 DNA is TGTGCCAGCAGCCCGACGGGCCAAGAGACCCAGTACTTC. It codes for CASSPTGQETQYF.

This clone was detected only a few times. The same CDR3 arises from other DNA sequences in this sample as well. The rearrangement joins TRBV5-5 to TRBJ1-5; D may be TRBD1 (5 bases). Per germline, CDR1 SGHKS and CDR2 YYEKEE (reference sequence). The CDR3 has 14 amino acids. V was cut by 1 base and J by 4 bases, with 9 bases left in between. CDR3 residues: CASSLPGGNQPQHF. CDR3 nucleotide sequence: TGTGCCAGCAGCTTGCCGGGGGGGAATCAGCCCCAGCATTTT.

This clone showed up just once. CDR3 coding DNA: TGTGCCAGCAGTTTACTGGGGGTTGGAGAGACCCAGTACTTC. It is translated as CASSLLGVGETQYF. This chain uses TRBV28 with TRBJ2-5; D might be TRBD1 or TRBD2, each matching 5 bases. Germline V gene sequence: CDR1 MDHEN, CDR2 SYDVKM. This CDR3 contains 14 residues. V was trimmed by 2 bases and J by 4 bases, leaving 11 bases between them.

This clone came up a few times. V is TRBV19 and J is TRBJ1-5; 8 positions agree with TRBD1. The germline V gene has CDR1 LNHDA and CDR2 SQIVND (reference sequence). Germline trimming cut 4 bases from V and 1 base from J; bases unmatched to any gene: 15. The CDR3 has 19 amino acids. The CDR3 DNA reads TGTGCCAGTAGTAGAATGACAGGGGAGAGGGTCTGGAGCAATCAGCCCCAGCATTTT. It codes for CASSRMTGERVWSNQPQHF.

This clone was seen a few times. Other DNA variants within this sample encode the same CDR3. The rearrangement links TRBV9 to TRBJ2-1, with D perhaps assigned TRBD1 or TRBD2 (6 bases each). This CDR3 is 14 amino acids long. V lost 2 bases, J lost 3 bases, and 9 bases lay in between. Germline lookup yields CDR1 SGDLS and CDR2 YYNGEE. The CDR3 DNA sequence: TGTGCCAGCAGCGTCGGGGGCAACTACAATGAGCAGTTCTTC. It is translated as CASSVGGNYNEQFF.

The chain links TRBV6-1 to TRBJ2-1; TRBD1 is a possible D gene (5 bases). V was cut by 2 bases and J by 9 bases, with 17 bases left in between. This CDR3 comprises 15 residues. CDR1 MNHNS and CDR2 SASEGT come from the germline V gene. In nucleotides, the CDR3 is TGTGCCAGCAGTGAATCGATTGGTGGGGCAGCTGAGCAGTTCTTC. This encodes CASSESIGGAAEQFF.

The V call is TRBV7-2, the J call TRBJ2-3; 7 positions match TRBD1. The CDR3 extends over 14 amino acids. Germline trimming cut 3 bases from V and 2 bases from J; bases unmatched to any gene: 2. Germline V CDR1 and CDR2: SGHTA, FQGNSA. CDR3 sequence reads: CASSLTGITDTQYF. The CDR3 DNA reads as TGTGCCAGCAGCTTGACAGGGATCACAGATACGCAGTATTTT.

This sequence joins TRBV5-1 and TRBJ2-1, with D uncertain. This CDR3 spans 14 amino acids. Deletions cut 4 bases from V and 4 bases from J, with 12 bases between. Germline CDR1 SGHRS, CDR2 YFSETQ. DNA for the CDR3: TGCGCCAGCAGCCACCCAGAACTGTACAATGAGCAGTTCTTC. Its translation is CASSHPELYNEQFF.

The chain employs TRBV11-3 and TRBJ2-1, with 10 positions matching TRBD2. CDR3 length equals 15 residues. Trimming at V came to 5 bases and at J to 2 bases, leaving 3 bases not matched to a gene. From germline, CDR1 is SGHNT and CDR2 YENEEA. The chain's CDR3 is CASSLSGRAYNEQFF. The DNA for the CDR3 is TGTGCCAGCAGCCTGAGCGGGAGGGCCTACAATGAGCAGTTCTTC.

About this clone itself: The junction shows a germline mismatch at one end, possibly a read error. The chain couples TRBV30 to TRBJ1-1; 11 bases map to TRBD1. The length of the CDR3 is 13 residues. Germline V gene sequence: CDR1 GTSNPN, CDR2 SVGIG (reference sequence). The CDR3 loop reads CAWSGDRGTGAFF. CDR3 coding DNA: TGTGCCTGGAGTGGGGACAGGGGGACTGGAGCTTTCTTT.

The chain links TRBV10-3 to TRBJ1-1, with D uncertain. Trimming left V 6 bases short and J 4 bases short, with 15 bases between. Germline V lookup: CDR1 ENHRY, CDR2 SYGVKD. CDR3 size: 14 residues. The CDR3 nucleotides are TGTGCCATCAGCGGAATCCCCTCCAGCACTGAAGCTTTCTTT. Translating gives CAISGIPSSTEAFF.

The chain joins TRBV5-6 to TRBJ2-3, with TRBD2 matching 14 bases. The CDR3 has 17 amino acids. CDR1 and CDR2 from the germline V gene are SGHDT and YYEEEE. J gave up 5 bases and V 7 bases, and 12 bases lay outside the gene matches. The DNA of the CDR3 is TGTGCCAGCCGCACGACTAGCGGGAGGGCCAGGGTAGATACGCAGTATTTT. Amino acids: CASRTTSGRARVDTQYF.

This chain joins TRBV5-6 and TRBJ2-7; tentatively, D is TRBD2 (5 bases). This CDR3 spans 13 amino acids. Germline lookup yields CDR1 SGHDT and CDR2 YYEEEE. The ends were cut back, 0 bases at V and 2 bases at J, with 6 bases in the middle. The CDR3 loop reads CASSLGGTYEQYF. The CDR3 DNA reads as TGTGCCAGCAGCTTGGGAGGGACCTACGAGCAGTACTTC.

This clone was found a few times. The rearrangement joins TRBV10-3 to TRBJ2-2, with 11 nucleotides matching TRBD2. The CDR3 loop spans 14 amino acids. The V and J ends lost 4 bases and 6 bases, in that order; junction bases with no gene match: 1. Germline-derived CDR1 and CDR2 are ENHRY and SYGVKD. CDR3 residues: CAISAGLAAGELFF. The CDR3 coding sequence is TGTGCCATCAGTGCGGGACTAGCGGCCGGGGAGCTGTTTTTT.

This clone was picked up a small number of times. The V and J genes are TRBV28 and TRBJ2-1; TRBD2 aligns across 7 bases. This CDR3 region has 14 residues. Germline CDR1 reads MDHEN; CDR2 reads SYDVKM. The trim removed 7 bases at V and 0 bases at J, leaving 3 bases unmatched. The CDR3 reads CASKRDNSYNEQFF. The DNA of the CDR3 is TGTGCCAGCAAGCGGGATAACTCCTACAATGAGCAGTTCTTC. Supplemented by reference TRBV28 and TRBJ2-1, the full variable domain reads DVKVTQSSRYLVKRTGEKVFLECVQDMDHENMFWYRQDPGLGLRLIYFSYDVKMKEKGDIPEGYSVSREKKERFSLILESASTNQTSMYLCASKRDNSYNEQFFGPGTRLTVL.

This clone is a singleton in its sample. This sequence joins TRBV28 and TRBJ1-1; 8 bases map to TRBD1. The CDR3 length is 15 residues. Trimming at V came to 6 bases and at J to 6 bases, leaving 12 bases not matched to a gene. Germline V gene lookup returns CDR1 MDHEN and CDR2 SYDVKM. The CDR3 here is CASSLRRQGHAEAFF. The CDR3 DNA reads TGTGCCAGCAGCCTGCGCCGACAGGGGCACGCTGAAGCTTTCTTT.

The V call is TRBV15, the J call TRBJ1-3, with D unresolved. CDR1 and CDR2 (germline): LNHNV, YYDKDF (reference sequence). Trimming shortened V by 3 bases and J by 1 base, and 4 bases separated the two germline ends. This CDR3 has 13 residues. CDR3 in DNA: TGTGCCACCAGCAGGGGATCTGGAAACACCATATATTTT. Translating gives CATSRGSGNTIYF.

The chain is built from TRBV7-2 and TRBJ2-5; D not resolved. From germline, CDR1 is SGHTA and CDR2 FQGNSA. Deletions cut 1 base from V and 0 bases from J, with 9 bases between. The CDR3 covers 15 residues. DNA for the CDR3: TGTGCCAGCAGCTTAGTGGGCTACAACCAAGAGACCCAGTACTTC. Its translation is CASSLVGYNQETQYF. The whole variable domain, filled in from reference TRBV7-2 and TRBJ2-5, reads GAGVSQSPSNKVTEKGKDVELRCDPISGHTALYWYRQSLGQGLEFLIYFQGNSAPDKSGLPSDRFSAERTGGSVSTLTIQRTQQEDSAVYLCASSLVGYNQETQYFGPGTRLLVL.

This rearrangement joins TRBV19 to TRBJ2-7; 12 bases fit TRBD2. V lost 5 bases, J lost 4 bases, and 3 bases stayed unmatched. This CDR3 spans 14 amino acids. From germline, CDR1 is LNHDA and CDR2 SQIVND (reference sequence). DNA for the CDR3: TGTGCCAGTAGTGCGACTAGCGGGAGATACGAGCAGTACTTC. Protein: CASSATSGRYEQYF. The complete variable domain, with remaining parts taken from reference TRBV19 and TRBJ2-7, reads DGGITQSPKYLFRKEGQNVTLSCEQNLNHDAMYWYRQDPGQGLRLIYYSQIVNDFQKGDIAEGYSVSREKKESFPLTVTSAQKNPTAFYLCASSATSGRYEQYFGPGTRLTVT.

This clone was recorded a few times. This rearrangement joins TRBV27 to TRBJ1-2; weak D call: TRBD1 (6 bases). V gave up 6 bases and J gave up 7 bases, with 21 bases separating them. The CDR3 runs to 15 residues. Germline CDR1 and CDR2: MNHEY and SMNVEV (reference sequence). Here the CDR3 DNA reads TGTGCCAGCAGCCCTCAACAGGGTATCTCCTCTGGCTACACCTTC. Its protein is CASSPQQGISSGYTF.